This T cell receptor beta chain appears in the sequencing data of a study of CD8+ T cells in alopecia areata (dated by TCRdb to the late 2010s). Background on the whole study: Treated patients were enrolled in an open-label pilot trial of oral tofacitinib at 5 to 10 mg twice daily for moderate-to-severe alopecia areata. TCRbeta CDR3 regions were amplified by immunoSEQ multiplex PCR with 35 Vbeta forward and 13 Jbeta reverse primers. Tofacitinib-treated patients had biopsies at baseline and at 4 and 24 weeks of treatment, with a later scalp biopsy in several patients. To study T cell clonal expansion in alopecia areata, the researchers applied high-throughput TCRbeta sequencing to both the C3H/HeJ mouse model and human patients. Tofacitinib was given for 6 to 18 months, followed by 6 months of follow-up off drug to assess delayed response and recurrence. RNA was obtained with the PAXgene miRNA kit for fixed scalp, the miRNeasy kit for PBMCs, and the RNeasy kit for mouse skin. Clonality in the scalp was compared among normal scalp (n=4), patchy alopecia areata scalp (n=8), and alopecia totalis/universalis scalp (n=8). In humans, TCRbeta sequencing was performed on scalp tissue and on sorted CD4+ and CD8+ peripheral blood T cells from healthy controls and from patients with patchy or totalis/universalis alopecia areata.

Library generation was performed with the immunoSEQ multiplex PCR assay. For TCR sequencing, RNA was extracted from every sample and reverse transcribed into cDNA to serve as template. SuperScript III was used to make first-strand cDNA, primed with a 2:1 mix of oligo-dT and random hexamers. Amplification bias was assessed with a synthetic immune receptor repertoire, and residual bias was removed computationally. The paper's processing steps were these. Raw reads were preprocessed to remove errors, and CDR3 was defined by IMGT conventions from the conserved cysteine to phenylalanine. To get clonality, Shannon entropy was normalized by log2 of the number of productive unique TCRs and the result was subtracted from 1. CD4 or CD8 identity of scalp clones was inferred by cross-referencing scalp TCRbeta sequences with sorted blood CD4 and CD8 repertoires. The clones in this table, taken by TCRdb from immuneACCESS, are in-frame only. Not every clone is retained; where verified, under half of the shortfall comes from an unresolved V gene, and the cause of the rest is unknown. V and J calls plus clone size are reproduced from that table; the DNA served to infer D and trimming. The sample profile shows under 250,000 clones; around three fifths of them were found once. The ten most abundant clones make up just over 0.45% of the sample.

This specimen's time point label, per the study, means: baseline before oral tofacitinib. Peripheral blood and lesional scalp punch biopsies were obtained from patients with alopecia areata. PBMCs were separated by density centrifugation and stained for CD3, CD4 and CD8, after which CD4+ and CD8+ T cells were sorted on a FACSAria. This clone was recorded a few times. There is no known antigen for this receptor. Base-call qualities are not available, and no considerably larger clone is one nucleotide away. On the study overall, not on this receptor specifically: Scalp TCR repertoire analysis is complicated because resident alphabeta T cells in normal human skin are also sequenced, whereas mouse skin is dominated by gammadelta T cells. Higher clonality and more expanded CD8+ clones were observed in lesional scalp than in normal scalp, particularly in alopecia totalis/universalis, a finding suggestive of antigenic drive. Shared TCR sequences between patients were less evident than in mice, which may be partly attributable to HLA diversity in the patient population.

Sequencing used CD4+ T cells sorted from blood, obtained at week 0. The sequence was collected from a human donor with alopecia areata.

The DNA sequence is TGTGCCAGCAGCGTAGCTGAGGTAGCGGGAGGTGGAGAGACCCAGTACTTC. Translated, this gives CASSVAEVAGGGETQYF. Rearrangement joined TRBV9 to TRBJ2-5, with TRBD2 identical over 10 junction bases. In the germline V gene, CDR1 corresponds to SGDLS and CDR2 to YYNGEE. Inclusive of the bounding cysteine and phenylalanine, the CDR3 is 17 residues long. Left in the record is the CDR3 DNA by itself, 51 bases read in frame from the first base. After removal of 0 bases from V and 4 bases from J, the junction retains 9 bases not matched to a gene.